This section outlines one TCR beta chain sequence together with its context. In the authors' workflow: The assay estimated nucleated cells by amplifying reference gene primers. Sequenced by immunoSEQ multiplex PCR; TCRdb stores in-frame clones only, minus some. From that table come the V and J calls and clone size; the DNA was used to work out D and trimming. The sample includes tens of thousands of clones, approximately 77% seen only once; the top ten take about 29%. The length of the CDR3 is 16 residues. V lost 5 bases and J lost 2, with 17 bases in between. CDR1 and CDR2 (germline): SEHNR, FQNEAQ (reference sequence). The entry originates in a study of blood T cell repertoires in COVID-19. Study context: Samples came from the United States, Italy and Spain, spanning acute and convalescent COVID-19. T cells, B-cell-depleted T cells, or PBMCs supplied cDNA or gDNA.

The V call is TRBV7-9, the J call TRBJ2-3; D call uncertain. This receptor was identified in a human donor in a cohort sampled during active COVID-19. Sequencing input: peripheral blood. The CDR3 sequence is CASSALVSRLTDTQYF. CDR3 coding DNA: TGTGCCAGCAGCGCCCTCGTAAGCAGACTCACAGATACGCAGTATTTT.